This is a list of T cell receptor beta chains from one sample in a study of shared clonotypes between healthy human individuals. TCRdb's table, derived via immunoSEQ multiplex PCR, lists solely in-frame clones and lacks some. The top ten hold 1.8% of the sample, which has approximately 720,000 clones, roughly 70% seen once. The specimen was memory CD4+ T cells sorted from blood. All receptors come from a woman aged 30 to 39 in good health. Both conserved end residues are part of each CDR3.

J	V	CDR3
TRBJ2-4	TRBV7-3	CASSTGFGNIQYF
TRBJ2-5	TRBV5-1	CASSLSPQETQYF
TRBJ2-1	TRBV25-1	CASQVAGVGNEQFF
TRBJ2-5	TRBV11-2	CASSLTSGRWETQYF
TRBJ2-3	TRBV6-1	CASSEMGSDTDTQYF
TRBJ1-3	TRBV28	CASTSRGRGNTIYF
TRBJ1-1	TRBV20-1	CSGAENTEAFF
TRBJ1-4	TRBV11-2	CASSSYLPLRPSNEKLFF
TRBJ1-1	TRBV5-5	CASTSSYRDSMNTEAFF
TRBJ1-1	TRBV11-2	CASSSLRQAGEAFF
TRBJ1-2	TRBV5-1	CASSPGGGGDGYTF
TRBJ2-1	TRBV11-3	CASSSAGVPYNEQFF
TRBJ1-5	TRBV2	CASSERTLGNQPQHF
TRBJ2-7	TRBV6-5	CASSMGRTTRYEQYF
TRBJ2-7	TRBV7-2	CASSPDSKYEQYF
TRBJ2-7	TRBV6-5	CASSYARSGSNEQYF
TRBJ2-2	TRBV7-7	CASSLLPLSPSGKDTGELFF
TRBJ2-7	TRBV18	CATAGGQGYEQYF
TRBJ2-1	TRBV28	CASSFVLVQYTHNEQFF
TRBJ1-2	TRBV16	CASSKQGARHYGYTF
TRBJ1-1	TRBV18	CASSSTENTEAFF
TRBJ1-1	TRBV5-1	CASSLVSVNTEAFF
TRBJ2-1	TRBV5-1	CASSGLAGGYNEQFF
TRBJ1-1	TRBV10-3	CATRTVNTEAFF
TRBJ2-2	TRBV10-2	CASSEVVAGELFF
TRBJ2-5	TRBV7-4	CASSLAKRVETQYF
TRBJ2-5	TRBV27	CASSQQAFQETQYF
TRBJ1-5	TRBV13	CASSRTGDSQPQHF
TRBJ2-2	TRBV4-2	CASGTGTRAGELFF
TRBJ2-3	TRBV19	CASNNRRDTQYF
TRBJ2-7	TRBV5-8	CASSSREGAYEQYF
TRBJ2-7	TRBV7-9	CASSPGTTGTEQYF
TRBJ1-5	TRBV28	CASTLGGPHNQPQHF
TRBJ2-5	TRBV25-1	CATTWGVCEQYF
TRBJ2-3	TRBV27	CASRRTGTDTQYF
TRBJ1-1	TRBV2	CASTPIPSRGHSTEAFF
TRBJ2-1	TRBV27	CASSGRVGQFF
TRBJ1-1	TRBV4-1	CASSNGQTSFRAVF
TRBJ2-6	TRBV25-1	CASTESSGANVLTF
TRBJ1-1	TRBV5-1	CASSAPTAPEAFF
TRBJ2-3	TRBV27	CASRFRGRGLVRGADTQYF
TRBJ1-4	TRBV30	CAWNQGATNEKLFF
TRBJ2-2	TRBV28	CASSPTLGGTTGELFF
TRBJ2-2	TRBV11-1	CASSNAQYTGELFF
TRBJ1-1	TRBV9	CASSVAWGSEAFF
NA	TRBV30	CAGTRSSYEQYF
TRBJ2-1	TRBV2	CASVGLAYYNEQFF
TRBJ2-1	TRBV7-2	CASSLMAGQTYNEQFF
TRBJ1-2	TRBV30	CAWSVPVNYGYTF
TRBJ2-2	TRBV10-1	CASSPGTAYTGELFF
TRBJ2-7	TRBV6-1	CAIHDPGTGSYEQYF
TRBJ2-7	TRBV7-9	CASSLVGLAGEGQYF
TRBJ2-7	TRBV7-6	CASSLGVNSYEQYF
TRBJ1-2	TRBV28	CASSLGGTSNYGYTF
TRBJ2-2	TRBV29-1	CSVPKTPGAGELFF
TRBJ2-3	TRBV30	CASERGGLYETQYF
TRBJ2-7	TRBV6-1	CASSAPWPGALYEQYF